Reported below is one TCR beta chain. The antigen is not known. The data originate from a study of cytomegalovirus exposure and HLA in healthy donors. Study findings and constraints: Most TCR sequences were uncommon, yet certain public TCRs appeared in many donors. HLA restriction was apparent for most CMV-associated TCR beta chains in a later analysis. Roughly uniform sequencing depth across donors was assumed, possibly incorrectly. A later analysis appeared to link common viral pathogens to several of the most significant clusters.

Primers for the PCR totalled 60 Vbeta and 13 Jbeta. The protocol was immunoSEQ multiplex PCR, while the TCRdb copy is restricted to in-frame clones and leaves out a portion. Its listing shows under 200,000 clones. CDR3 length: 14 amino acids. CDR1 is WNHNN, CDR2 SYGVQD, per germline (reference sequence). The germline V and J ends were trimmed by 4 bases and 3 bases, with 12 bases remaining between them. The clonotype was recovered from a man aged 25-45 years in good health and CMV-seronegative. The rearrangement joins TRBV10-1 to TRBJ1-1; the D gene is possibly TRBD1 (6 bases). Sequencing was carried out using PBMCs. The CDR3 bases are TGCGCCAGCAGTGCTTCAAGGGGGTACACTGAAGCTTTCTTT. Translating gives CASSASRGYTEAFF.